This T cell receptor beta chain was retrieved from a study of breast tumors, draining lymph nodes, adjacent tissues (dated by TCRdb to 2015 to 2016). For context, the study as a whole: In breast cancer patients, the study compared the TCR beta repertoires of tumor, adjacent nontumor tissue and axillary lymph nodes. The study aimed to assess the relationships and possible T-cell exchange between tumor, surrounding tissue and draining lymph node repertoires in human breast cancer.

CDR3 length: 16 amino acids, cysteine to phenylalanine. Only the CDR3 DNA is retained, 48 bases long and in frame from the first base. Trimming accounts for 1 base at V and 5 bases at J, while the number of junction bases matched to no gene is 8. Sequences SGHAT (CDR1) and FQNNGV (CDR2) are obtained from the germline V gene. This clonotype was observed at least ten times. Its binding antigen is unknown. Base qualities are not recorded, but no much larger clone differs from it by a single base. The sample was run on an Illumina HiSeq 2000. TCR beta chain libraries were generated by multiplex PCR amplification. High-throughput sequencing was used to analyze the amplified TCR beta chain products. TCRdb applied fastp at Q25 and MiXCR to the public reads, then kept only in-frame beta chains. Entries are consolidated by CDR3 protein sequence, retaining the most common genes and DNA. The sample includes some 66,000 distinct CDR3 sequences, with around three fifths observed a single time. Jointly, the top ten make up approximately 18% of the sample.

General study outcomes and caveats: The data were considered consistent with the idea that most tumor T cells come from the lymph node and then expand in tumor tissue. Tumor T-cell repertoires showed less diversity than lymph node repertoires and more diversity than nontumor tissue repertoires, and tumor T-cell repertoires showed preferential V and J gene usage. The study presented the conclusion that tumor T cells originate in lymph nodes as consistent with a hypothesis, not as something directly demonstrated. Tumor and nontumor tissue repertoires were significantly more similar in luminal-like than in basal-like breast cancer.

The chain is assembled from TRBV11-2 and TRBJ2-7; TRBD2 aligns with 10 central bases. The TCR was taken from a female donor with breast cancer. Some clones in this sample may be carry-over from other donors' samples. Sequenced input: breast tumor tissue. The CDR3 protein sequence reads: CASSLGRLAGVDEQYF. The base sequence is TGTGCCAGCAGCTTAGGACGTCTAGCGGGAGTGGACGAGCAGTACTTC. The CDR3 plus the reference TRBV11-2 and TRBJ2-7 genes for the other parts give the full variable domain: EAGVAQSPRYKIIEKRQSVAFWCNPISGHATLYWYQQILGQGPKLLIQFQNNGVVDDSQLPKDRFSAERLKGVDSTLKIQPAKLEDSAVYLCASSLGRLAGVDEQYFGPGTRLTVT.